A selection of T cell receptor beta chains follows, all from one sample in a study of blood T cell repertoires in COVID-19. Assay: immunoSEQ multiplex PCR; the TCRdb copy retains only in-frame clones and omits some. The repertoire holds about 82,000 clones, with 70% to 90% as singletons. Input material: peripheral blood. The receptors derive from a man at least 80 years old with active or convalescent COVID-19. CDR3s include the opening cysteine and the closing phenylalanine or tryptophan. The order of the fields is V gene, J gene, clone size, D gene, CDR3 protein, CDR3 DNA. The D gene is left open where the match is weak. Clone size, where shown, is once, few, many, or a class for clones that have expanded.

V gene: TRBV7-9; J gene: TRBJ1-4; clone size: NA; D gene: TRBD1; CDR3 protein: CASSPGTGVGKLFF; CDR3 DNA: TGTGCCAGCAGCCCCGGGACAGGAGTCGGGAAACTGTTTTTT
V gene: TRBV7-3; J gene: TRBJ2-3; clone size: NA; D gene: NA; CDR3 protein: CASSSTGLAQYF; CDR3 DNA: TGTGCCAGCAGCTCCACAGGGTTGGCGCAGTATTTT
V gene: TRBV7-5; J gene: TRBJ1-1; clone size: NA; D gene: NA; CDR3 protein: CARSLYRESNTEAFF; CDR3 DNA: TGTGCCAGAAGCTTATACAGGGAGTCGAACACTGAAGCTTTCTTT
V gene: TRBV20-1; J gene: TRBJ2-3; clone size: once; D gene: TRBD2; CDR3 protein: CSASASGDTDTQYF; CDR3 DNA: TGCAGTGCTAGTGCCAGCGGGGACACAGATACGCAGTATTTT
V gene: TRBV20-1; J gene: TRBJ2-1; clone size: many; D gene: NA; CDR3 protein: CSASWIADEQFF; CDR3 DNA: TGCAGTGCTAGTTGGATTGCGGATGAGCAGTTCTTC
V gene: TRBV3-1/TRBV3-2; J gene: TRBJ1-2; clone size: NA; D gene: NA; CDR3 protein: CASSQDGSPYGYTF; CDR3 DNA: TGTGCCAGCAGCCAAGATGGGAGTCCCTATGGCTACACCTTC
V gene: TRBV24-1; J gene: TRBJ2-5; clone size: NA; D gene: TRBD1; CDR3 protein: CATSADRGPWETQYF; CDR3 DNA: TGTGCCACCAGTGCGGACAGGGGGCCGTGGGAGACCCAGTACTTC
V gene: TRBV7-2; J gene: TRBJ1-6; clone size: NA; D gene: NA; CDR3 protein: CASSLDTGRDSPLHF; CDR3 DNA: TGTGCCAGCAGCTTAGATACAGGAAGGGATTCACCCCTCCACTTT
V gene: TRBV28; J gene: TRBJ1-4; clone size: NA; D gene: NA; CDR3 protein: CASKGGGYEKLFF; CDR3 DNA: TGTGCCAGTAAGGGTGGGGGGTATGAAAAACTGTTTTTT
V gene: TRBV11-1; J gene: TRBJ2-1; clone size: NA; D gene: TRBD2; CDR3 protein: CASSLVRTSIEQFF; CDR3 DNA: TGTGCCAGCAGCTTAGTACGGACTAGCATCGAGCAGTTCTTC
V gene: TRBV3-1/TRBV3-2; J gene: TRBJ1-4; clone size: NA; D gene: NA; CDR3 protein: CASSQDRTVGKLFF; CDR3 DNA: TGTGCCAGCAGCCAAGATAGGACAGTTGGAAAACTGTTTTTT
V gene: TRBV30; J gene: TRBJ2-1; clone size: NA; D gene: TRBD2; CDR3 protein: CAWSVLAGGPHEQFF; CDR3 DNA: TGTGCCTGGAGTGTACTAGCGGGAGGGCCCCATGAGCAGTTCTTC
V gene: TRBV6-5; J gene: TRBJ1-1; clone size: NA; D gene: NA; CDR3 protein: CATALRVGNTEAFF; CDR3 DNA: TGTGCCACCGCCTTGCGGGTGGGGAACACTGAAGCTTTCTTT
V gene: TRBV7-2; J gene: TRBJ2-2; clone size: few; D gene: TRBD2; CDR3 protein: CASSTSGGPPGELFF; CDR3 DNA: TGTGCCAGCAGTACTAGCGGGGGACCCCCCGGGGAGCTGTTTTTT
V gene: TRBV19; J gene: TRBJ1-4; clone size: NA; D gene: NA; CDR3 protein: CASSINTVDEKLFF; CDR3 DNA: TGTGCCAGTAGTATAAACACAGTAGATGAAAAACTGTTTTTT
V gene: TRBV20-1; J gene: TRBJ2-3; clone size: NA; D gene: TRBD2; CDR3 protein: CSASERGSTDTQYF; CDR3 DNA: TGCAGTGCTAGTGAGCGGGGTAGCACAGATACGCAGTATTTT
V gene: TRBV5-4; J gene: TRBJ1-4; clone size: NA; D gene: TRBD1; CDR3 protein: CASSLGQGDSPTF; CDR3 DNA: TGTGCCAGCAGCTTGGGACAGGGGGACAGTCCTACGTTT
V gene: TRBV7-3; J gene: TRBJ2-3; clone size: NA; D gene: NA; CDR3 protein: CASSLDRSTDTQYF; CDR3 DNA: TGTGCCAGCAGCTTGGACAGAAGCACAGATACGCAGTATTTT
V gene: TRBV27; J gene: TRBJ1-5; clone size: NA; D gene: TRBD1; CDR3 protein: CASSTPGQQPLHSNQPQHF; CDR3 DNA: TGTGCCAGCAGTACCCCGGGACAGCAACCACTTCATAGCAATCAGCCCCAGCATTTT
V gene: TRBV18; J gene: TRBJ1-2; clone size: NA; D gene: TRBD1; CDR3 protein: CASSPDRAGYGYTF; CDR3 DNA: TGTGCCAGCTCACCAGACAGGGCTGGCTATGGCTACACCTTC
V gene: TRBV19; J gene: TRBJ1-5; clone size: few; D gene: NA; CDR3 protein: CASSIAIDQPQHF; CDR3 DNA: TGTGCCAGTAGTATCGCGATTGATCAGCCCCAGCATTTT
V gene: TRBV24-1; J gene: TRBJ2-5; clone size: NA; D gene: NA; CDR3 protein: CATSDWSGSTETQYF; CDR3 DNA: TGTGCCACCAGTGATTGGTCAGGGTCGACAGAGACCCAGTACTTC
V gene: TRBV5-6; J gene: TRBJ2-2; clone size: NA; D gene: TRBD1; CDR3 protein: CASSLGQGGPTGTGELFF; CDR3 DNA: TGTGCCAGCAGCTTGGGACAGGGGGGACCAACGGGAACCGGGGAGCTGTTTTTT
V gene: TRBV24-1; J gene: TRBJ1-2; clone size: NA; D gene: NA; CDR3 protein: CATSDFGGDGYTF; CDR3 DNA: TGTGCCACCAGTGATTTCGGGGGGGATGGCTACACCTTC
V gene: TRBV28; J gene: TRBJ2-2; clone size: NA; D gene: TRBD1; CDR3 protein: CASSLGQGVGTNTGELFF; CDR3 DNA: TGTGCCAGCAGTTTAGGGCAGGGGGTCGGTACGAACACCGGGGAGCTGTTTTTT
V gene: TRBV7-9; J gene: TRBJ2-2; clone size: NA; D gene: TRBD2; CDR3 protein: CASIKPGGPTGELFF; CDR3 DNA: TGTGCCAGCATCAAGCCGGGGGGGCCTACCGGGGAGCTGTTTTTT
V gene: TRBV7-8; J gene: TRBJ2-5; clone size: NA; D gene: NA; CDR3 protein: CASSLANRGATSGETQYF; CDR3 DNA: TGTGCCAGCAGCTTAGCCAACCGGGGTGCTACGTCGGGTGAGACCCAGTACTTC
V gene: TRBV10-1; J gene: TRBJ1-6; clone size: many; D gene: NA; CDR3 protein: CASRDTLKSPLHF; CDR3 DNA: TGCGCCAGCCGGGACACTCTGAAATCACCCCTCCACTTT
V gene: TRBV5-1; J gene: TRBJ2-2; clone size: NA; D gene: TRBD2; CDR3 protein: CASSLGTSGAGELFF; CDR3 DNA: TGCGCCAGCAGCTTGGGGACTAGCGGGGCCGGGGAGCTGTTTTTT
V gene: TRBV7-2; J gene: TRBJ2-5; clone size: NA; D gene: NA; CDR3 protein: CASSLARYQETQYF; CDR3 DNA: TGTGCCAGCAGCTTAGCTCGGTACCAAGAGACCCAGTACTTC
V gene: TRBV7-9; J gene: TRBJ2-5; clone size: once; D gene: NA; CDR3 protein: CASSLAGLAGETQYF; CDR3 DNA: TGTGCCAGCAGCTTAGCTGGCCTAGCTGGTGAGACCCAGTACTTC
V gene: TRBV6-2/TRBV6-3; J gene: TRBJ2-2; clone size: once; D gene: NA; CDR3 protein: CASSYSRRRRNTGELFF; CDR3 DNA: TGTGCCAGCAGTTACTCGAGGAGGCGGAGGAACACCGGGGAGCTGTTTTTT
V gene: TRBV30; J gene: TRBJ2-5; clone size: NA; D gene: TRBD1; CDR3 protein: CAWKGQVETQYF; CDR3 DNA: TGTGCCTGGAAGGGACAGGTTGAGACCCAGTACTTC
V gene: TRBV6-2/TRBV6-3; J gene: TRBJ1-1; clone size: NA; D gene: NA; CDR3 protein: CASSFVTALWANTEAFF; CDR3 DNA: TGTGCCAGCAGTTTCGTGACAGCACTATGGGCGAACACTGAAGCTTTCTTT
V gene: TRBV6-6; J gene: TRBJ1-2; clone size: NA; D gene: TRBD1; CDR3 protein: CASGVGGAEGYTF; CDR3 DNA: TGTGCCAGCGGAGTAGGGGGCGCCGAAGGCTACACCTTC
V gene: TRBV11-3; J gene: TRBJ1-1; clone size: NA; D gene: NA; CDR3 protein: CASSSYPGEGTEAFF; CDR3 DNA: TGTGCCAGCAGCTCATACCCAGGGGAAGGCACTGAAGCTTTCTTT
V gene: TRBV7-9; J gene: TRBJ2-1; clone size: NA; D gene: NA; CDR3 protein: CASSLVGRGQQFF; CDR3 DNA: TGTGCCAGCAGCTTAGTCGGGCGGGGGCAGCAGTTCTTC
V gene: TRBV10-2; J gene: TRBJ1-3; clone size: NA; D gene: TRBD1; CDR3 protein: CASSDRGRMNTIYF; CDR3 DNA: TGCGCCAGCAGTGACAGGGGGCGGATGAACACCATATATTTT
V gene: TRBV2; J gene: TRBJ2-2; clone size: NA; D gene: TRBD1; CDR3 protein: CASRANRGGTGELFF; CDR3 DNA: TGTGCCAGCAGAGCTAACAGGGGCGGCACCGGGGAGCTGTTTTTT
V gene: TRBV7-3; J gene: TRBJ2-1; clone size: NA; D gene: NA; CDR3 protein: CASSHDSSYNEQFF; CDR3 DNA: TGTGCCAGCAGTCATGACTCGTCGTACAATGAGCAGTTCTTC
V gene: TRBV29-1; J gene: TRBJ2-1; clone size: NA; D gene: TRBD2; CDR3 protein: CSSRDPGTSFYNEQFF; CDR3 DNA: TGCAGCTCAAGAGATCCCGGGACTAGTTTTTACAATGAGCAGTTCTTC
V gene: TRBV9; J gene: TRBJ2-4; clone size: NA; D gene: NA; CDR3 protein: CASSAEGFQRDIQYF; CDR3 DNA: TGTGCCAGCAGCGCTGAGGGTTTCCAAAGGGACATTCAGTACTTC
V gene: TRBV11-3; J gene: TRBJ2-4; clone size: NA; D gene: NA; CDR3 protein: CASSRRGNIQYF; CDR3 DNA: TGTGCCAGCAGCCGGCGGGGAAACATTCAGTACTTC